This TCR beta chain was captured by sequencing in a study of cytomegalovirus exposure and HLA in healthy donors. Across the study: The early release's HLA-typed donors yielded 65 million to 85 million unique TCRs. Study-wide results and limits: An ancestry cluster, one associated with Asian ancestry, reportedly showed fewer N-insertions than the approximately 670-donor mean in a later analysis. Earlier analysis found most TCR beta V segments productive about 90% or about 30% of the time.

The sample holds a few counts of this clone. Its antigen is as yet unknown. Looked up from germline, CDR1 is LNHDA and CDR2 is SQIVND (reference sequence). Trimming at V came to 0 bases and at J to 7 bases, leaving 9 bases not matched to a gene. The CDR3 spans 16 residues. With 60 Vbeta and 13 Jbeta primers, the PCR was carried out. Libraries were prepared by immunoSEQ multiplex PCR; TCRdb keeps only in-frame clonotypes and omits some of them. The data contain about 190,000 clones, approximately 80% of them singletons. This sequence was found in a woman aged 25 to 39 in good health and CMV-seropositive. Sequencing was carried out using PBMCs. The chain is built from TRBV19 and TRBJ2-5; TRBD2 matches 9 bases. CDR3 amino acids: CASSIEGGRARRTQYF. The CDR3 region has the DNA TGTGCCAGTAGTATAGAAGGCGGGAGGGCTAGGAGGACCCAGTACTTC.